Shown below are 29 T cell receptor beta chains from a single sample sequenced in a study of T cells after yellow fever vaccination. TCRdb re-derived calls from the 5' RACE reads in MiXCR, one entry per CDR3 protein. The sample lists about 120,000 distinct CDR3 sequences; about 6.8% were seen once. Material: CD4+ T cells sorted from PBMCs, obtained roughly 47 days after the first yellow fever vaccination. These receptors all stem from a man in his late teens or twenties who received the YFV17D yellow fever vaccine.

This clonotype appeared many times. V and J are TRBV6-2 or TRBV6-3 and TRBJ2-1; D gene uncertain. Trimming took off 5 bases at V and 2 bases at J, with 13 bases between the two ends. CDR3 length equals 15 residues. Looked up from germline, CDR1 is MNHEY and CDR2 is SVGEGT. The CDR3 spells CASSRGPTTYNEQFF. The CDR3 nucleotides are TGTGCCAGCAGTAGAGGACCCACCACCTACAATGAGCAGTTCTTC.

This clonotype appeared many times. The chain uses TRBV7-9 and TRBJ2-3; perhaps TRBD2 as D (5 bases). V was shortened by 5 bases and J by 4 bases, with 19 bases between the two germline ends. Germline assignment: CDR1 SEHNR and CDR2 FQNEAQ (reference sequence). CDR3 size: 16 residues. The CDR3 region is CASSARAVSKADTQYF. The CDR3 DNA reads TGTGCCAGCAGCGCTAGAGCGGTCTCTAAGGCAGATACGCAGTATTTT.

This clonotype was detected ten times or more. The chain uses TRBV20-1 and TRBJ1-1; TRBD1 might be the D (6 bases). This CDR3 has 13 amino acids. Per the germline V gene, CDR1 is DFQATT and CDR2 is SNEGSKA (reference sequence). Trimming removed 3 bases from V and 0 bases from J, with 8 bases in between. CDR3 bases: TGCAGTGCTAGGGGGGACATGAACACTGAAGCTTTCTTT. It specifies CSARGDMNTEAFF.

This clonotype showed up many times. CDR3 amino acids: CASSLRLAGGRGTGELFF. In DNA form, the CDR3 reads TGTGCCAGCAGCTTAAGGCTAGCGGGGGGGCGCGGCACCGGGGAGCTGTTTTTT. J is TRBJ2-2 and V is TRBV7-2, with TRBD2 matching 12 bases. Germline lookup yields CDR1 SGHTA and CDR2 FQGNSA. The CDR3 length is 18 residues. Germline trimming cut 2 bases from V and 4 bases from J; bases unmatched to any gene: 8.

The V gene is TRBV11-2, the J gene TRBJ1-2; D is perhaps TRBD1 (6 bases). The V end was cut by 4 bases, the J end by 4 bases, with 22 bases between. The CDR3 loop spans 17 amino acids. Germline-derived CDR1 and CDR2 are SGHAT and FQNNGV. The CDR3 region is CASSSLKGGQYSYGYTF. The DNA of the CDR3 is TGTGCCAGCAGCTCCCTTAAGGGGGGGCAATATAGCTATGGCTACACCTTC.

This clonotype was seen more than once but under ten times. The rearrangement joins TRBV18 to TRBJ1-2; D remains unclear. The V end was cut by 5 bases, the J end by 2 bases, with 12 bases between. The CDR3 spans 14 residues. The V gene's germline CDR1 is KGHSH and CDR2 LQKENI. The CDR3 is CASSTSGNNYGYTF. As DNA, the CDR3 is TGTGCCAGCTCAACTAGCGGGAACAACTATGGCTACACCTTC.

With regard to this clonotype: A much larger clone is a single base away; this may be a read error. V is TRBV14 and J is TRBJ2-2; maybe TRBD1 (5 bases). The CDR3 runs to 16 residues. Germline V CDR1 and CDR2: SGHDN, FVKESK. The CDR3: CTSSQGMGLNTGELFF. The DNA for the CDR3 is TGTACCAGCAGCCAAGGGATGGGGCTAAACACCGGGGAGCTGTTTTTT.

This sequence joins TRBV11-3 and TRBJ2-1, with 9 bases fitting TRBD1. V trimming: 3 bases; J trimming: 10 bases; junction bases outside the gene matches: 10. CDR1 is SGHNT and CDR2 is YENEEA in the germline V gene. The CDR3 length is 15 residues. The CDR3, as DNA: TGTGCCAGCAGCTTTTTCGGGACAGGGTTCGGAGAGCAGTTCTTC. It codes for CASSFFGTGFGEQFF.

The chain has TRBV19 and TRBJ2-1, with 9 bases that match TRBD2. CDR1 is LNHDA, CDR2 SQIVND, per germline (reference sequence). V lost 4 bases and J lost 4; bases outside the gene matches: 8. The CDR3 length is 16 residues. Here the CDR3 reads CASSKRAGGPYNEQFF. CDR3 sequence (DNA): TGTGCCAGTAGTAAGCGAGCGGGGGGTCCTTACAATGAGCAGTTCTTC. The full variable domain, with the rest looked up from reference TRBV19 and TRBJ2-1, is DGGITQSPKYLFRKEGQNVTLSCEQNLNHDAMYWYRQDPGQGLRLIYYSQIVNDFQKGDIAEGYSVSREKKESFPLTVTSAQKNPTAFYLCASSKRAGGPYNEQFFGPGTRLTVL.

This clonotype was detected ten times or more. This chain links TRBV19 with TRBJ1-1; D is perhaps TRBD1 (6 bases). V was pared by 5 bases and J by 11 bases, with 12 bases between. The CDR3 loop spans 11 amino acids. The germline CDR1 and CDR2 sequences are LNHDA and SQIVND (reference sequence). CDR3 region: CASSEAGAAFF. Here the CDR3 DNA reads TGTGCCAGTAGTGAAGCAGGGGCGGCTTTCTTT.

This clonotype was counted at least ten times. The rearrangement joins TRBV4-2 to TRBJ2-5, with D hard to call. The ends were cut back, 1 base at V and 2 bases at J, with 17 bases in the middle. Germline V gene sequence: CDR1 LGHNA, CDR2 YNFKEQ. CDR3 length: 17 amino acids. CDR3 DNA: TGTGCCAGCAGCCAAGGGCGTGAGGTTGAGGTACAAGAGACCCAGTACTTC. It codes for CASSQGREVEVQETQYF.

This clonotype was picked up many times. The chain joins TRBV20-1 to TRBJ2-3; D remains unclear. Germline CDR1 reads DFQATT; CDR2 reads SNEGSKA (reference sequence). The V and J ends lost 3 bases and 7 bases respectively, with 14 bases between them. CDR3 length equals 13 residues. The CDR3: CSARRPGLNTQYF. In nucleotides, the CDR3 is TGCAGTGCTAGGCGTCCGGGTTTAAATACGCAGTATTTT.

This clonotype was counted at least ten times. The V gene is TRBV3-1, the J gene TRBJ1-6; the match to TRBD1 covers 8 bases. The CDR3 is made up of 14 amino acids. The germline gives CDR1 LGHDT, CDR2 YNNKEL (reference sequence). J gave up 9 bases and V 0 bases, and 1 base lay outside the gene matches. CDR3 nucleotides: TGTGCCAGCAGCCAAGACAGGGGGCGTTCACCCCTCCACTTT. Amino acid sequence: CASSQDRGRSPLHF.

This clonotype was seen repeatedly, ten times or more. This chain's CDR3 is CASSFHEQGSEAFF. The CDR3 coding sequence is TGTGCCAGCAGTTTTCACGAACAGGGATCTGAAGCTTTCTTT. The genes are TRBV6-5 and TRBJ1-1; perhaps TRBD1 as D (6 bases). V was pared by 4 bases and J by 6 bases, with 15 bases between. Germline assignment: CDR1 MNHEY and CDR2 SVGAGI. This CDR3 comprises 14 residues.

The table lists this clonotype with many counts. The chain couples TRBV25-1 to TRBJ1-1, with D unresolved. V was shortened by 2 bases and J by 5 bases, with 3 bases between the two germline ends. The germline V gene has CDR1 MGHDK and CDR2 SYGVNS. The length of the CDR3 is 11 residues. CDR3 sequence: CASSEDTEAFF. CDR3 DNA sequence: TGTGCCAGCAGTGAAGATACTGAAGCTTTCTTT.

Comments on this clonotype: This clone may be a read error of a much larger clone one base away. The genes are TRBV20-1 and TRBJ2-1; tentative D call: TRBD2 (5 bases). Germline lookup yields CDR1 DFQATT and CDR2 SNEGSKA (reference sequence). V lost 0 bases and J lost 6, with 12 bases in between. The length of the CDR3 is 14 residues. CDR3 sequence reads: CSARDPREINEQFF. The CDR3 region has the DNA TGCAGTGCTAGAGATCCTAGGGAGATCAATGAGCAGTTCTTC.

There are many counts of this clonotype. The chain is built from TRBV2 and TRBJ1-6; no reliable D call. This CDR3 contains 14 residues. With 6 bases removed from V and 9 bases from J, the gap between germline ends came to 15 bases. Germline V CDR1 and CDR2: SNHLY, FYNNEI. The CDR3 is CASRVASGGSPLHF. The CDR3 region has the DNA TGTGCCAGCAGGGTGGCGTCAGGTGGTTCACCCCTCCACTTT.

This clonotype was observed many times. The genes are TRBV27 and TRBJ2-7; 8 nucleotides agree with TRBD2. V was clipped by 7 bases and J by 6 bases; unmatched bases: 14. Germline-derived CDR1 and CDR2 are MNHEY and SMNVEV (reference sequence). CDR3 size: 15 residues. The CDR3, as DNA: TGTGCCAGCATCTCGCGGGGGACGGGAGGGCCCGAGCAGTACGTC. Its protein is CASISRGTGGPEQYV.

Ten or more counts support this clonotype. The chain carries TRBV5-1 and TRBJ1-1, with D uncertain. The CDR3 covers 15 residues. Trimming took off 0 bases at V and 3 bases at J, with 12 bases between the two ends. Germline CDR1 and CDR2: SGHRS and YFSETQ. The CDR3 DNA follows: TGCGCCAGCAGCTTGGGCCCCCAGCGGGACACTGAAGCTTTCTTT. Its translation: CASSLGPQRDTEAFF.

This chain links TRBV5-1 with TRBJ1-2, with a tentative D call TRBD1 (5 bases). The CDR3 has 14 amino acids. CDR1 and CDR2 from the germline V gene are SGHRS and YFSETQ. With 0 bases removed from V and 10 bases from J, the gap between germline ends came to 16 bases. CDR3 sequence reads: CASSLAPPGLNYTF. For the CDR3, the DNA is TGCGCCAGCAGCTTGGCCCCCCCGGGACTCAACTACACCTTC.

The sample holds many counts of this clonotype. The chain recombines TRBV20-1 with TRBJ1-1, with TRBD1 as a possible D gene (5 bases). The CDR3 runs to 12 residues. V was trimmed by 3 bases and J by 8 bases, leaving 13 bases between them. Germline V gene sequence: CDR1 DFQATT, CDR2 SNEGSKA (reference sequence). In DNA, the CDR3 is TGCAGTGCTAGGGGGGGATTGGACGAAGCTTTCTTT. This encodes CSARGGLDEAFF.

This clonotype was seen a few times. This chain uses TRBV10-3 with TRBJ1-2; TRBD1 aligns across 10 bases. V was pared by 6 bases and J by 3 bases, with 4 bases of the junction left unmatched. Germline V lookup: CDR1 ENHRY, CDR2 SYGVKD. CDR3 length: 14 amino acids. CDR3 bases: TGTGCCATCAGCAGGGACAGGGGTTACTATGGCTACACCTTC. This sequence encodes CAISRDRGYYGYTF.

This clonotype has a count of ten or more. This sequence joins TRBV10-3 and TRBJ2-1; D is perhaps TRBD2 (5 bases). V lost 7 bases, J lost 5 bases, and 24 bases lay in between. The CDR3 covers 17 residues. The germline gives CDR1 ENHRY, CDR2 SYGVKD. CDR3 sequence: CAIKPTGRADRHNEQFF. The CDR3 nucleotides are TGTGCCATCAAACCCACCGGCCGAGCGGACCGTCACAATGAGCAGTTCTTC.

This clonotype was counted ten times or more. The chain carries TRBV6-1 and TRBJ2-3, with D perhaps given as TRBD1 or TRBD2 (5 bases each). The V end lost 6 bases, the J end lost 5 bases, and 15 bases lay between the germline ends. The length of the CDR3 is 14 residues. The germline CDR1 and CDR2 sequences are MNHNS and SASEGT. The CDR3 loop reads CASSRPGQLDTQYF. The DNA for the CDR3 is TGTGCCAGCAGCCGCCCGGGGCAGTTAGATACGCAGTATTTT.

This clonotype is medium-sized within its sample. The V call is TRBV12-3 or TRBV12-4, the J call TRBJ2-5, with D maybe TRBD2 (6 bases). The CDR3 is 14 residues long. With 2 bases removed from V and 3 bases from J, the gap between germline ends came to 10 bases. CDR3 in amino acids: CASSLRGGEETQYF. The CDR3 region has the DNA TGTGCCAGCAGTTTAAGGGGAGGTGAAGAGACCCAGTACTTC.

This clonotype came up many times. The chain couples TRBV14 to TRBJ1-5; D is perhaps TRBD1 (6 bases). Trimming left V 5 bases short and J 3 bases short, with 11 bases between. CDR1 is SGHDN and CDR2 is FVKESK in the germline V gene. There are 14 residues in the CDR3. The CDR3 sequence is CASSSGAYNQPQHF. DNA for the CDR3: TGTGCCAGCAGCTCAGGGGCGTACAATCAGCCCCAGCATTTT.

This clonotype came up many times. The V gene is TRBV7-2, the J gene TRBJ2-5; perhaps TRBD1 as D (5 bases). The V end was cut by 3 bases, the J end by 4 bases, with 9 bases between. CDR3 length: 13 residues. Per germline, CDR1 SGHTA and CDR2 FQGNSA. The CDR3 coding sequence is TGTGCCAGCAGCTTTCAGGGTCGAGAGACCCAGTACTTC. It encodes CASSFQGRETQYF.

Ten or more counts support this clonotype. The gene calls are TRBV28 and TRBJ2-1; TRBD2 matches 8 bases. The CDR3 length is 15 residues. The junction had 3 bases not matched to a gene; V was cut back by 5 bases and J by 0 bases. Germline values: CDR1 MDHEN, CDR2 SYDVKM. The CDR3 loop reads CASSQSGSSYNEQFF. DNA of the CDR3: TGTGCCAGCAGTCAAAGCGGGAGCTCCTACAATGAGCAGTTCTTC.

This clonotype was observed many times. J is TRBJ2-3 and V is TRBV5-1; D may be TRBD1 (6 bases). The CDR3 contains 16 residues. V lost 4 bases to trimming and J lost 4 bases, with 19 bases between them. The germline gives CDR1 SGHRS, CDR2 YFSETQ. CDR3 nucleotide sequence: TGCGCCAGCAGCCCCGGTGGTCTGGGGGCGGCAGATACGCAGTATTTT. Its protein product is CASSPGGLGAADTQYF.